The clone carrying this T cell receptor beta chain was observed a handful of times. The data were taken from a study of response to subunit inactivated influenza vaccine. Each CDR3 protein is one row after TCRdb ran MiXCR on the RT-PCR reads. The data show about 570,000 distinct CDR3 sequences, 10% to 12% seen once. Trimming left V 4 bases short and J 5 bases short, with 15 bases between. The CDR3 sequence is 16 residues long. Per the germline V gene, CDR1 is LGHDT and CDR2 is YNNKEL (reference sequence). These data are also associated with another study on T cells expressing NK-cell markers. That investigation notes: With UMIs, 5'RACE template switching was used to make TCR beta cDNA. CD3+CD56+NKG2C+, CD3+CD56+NKG2C- and CD3+CD56-NKG2C+ T cells, once sorted, supplied the TCR beta repertoires. Eight donors were sequenced, of whom seven were HCMV-seropositive, while the remaining one was HCMV-seronegative. These same clonotypes (in several donors) also led the CD3+CD56-NKG2C+ fraction.

The receptor was isolated from a man aged 45-60 years who received an inactivated influenza vaccine. The sequencing used PBMCs from blood, collected on the day of vaccination. The J gene is TRBJ1-6, the V gene TRBV3-1; no reliable D call. The CDR3 loop reads CASSRSAGIDNSPLHF. The DNA for the CDR3 is TGTGCCAGCAGCCGTTCCGCGGGGATCGATAATTCACCCCTCCACTTT.